This T cell receptor beta chain was captured in a study of Ad26.COV2.S vaccination and SARS-CoV-2 variants. The V end was cut by 5 bases, the J end by 6 bases, with 16 bases between. The CDR3 is made up of 14 amino acids. The germline V gene has CDR1 PRHDT and CDR2 FYEKMQ (reference sequence). As for treatment: 15 to 20 received Ad26.COV2.S at low or high dose, single or two shots; about 5 received placebo; per-sample allocation not given. Collection of the samples took place on day 63 after the first injection of vaccine or placebo. In this sample, this clone turned up once. This table comes from immunoSEQ multiplex PCR, and its TCRdb copy is limited to in-frame clones, with some not included. The sample lists 330,000 or so clones, roughly 90% occurring once.

This sequence joins TRBV13 and TRBJ1-1; D is uncertain. The sequence derives from a person aged 18-65 years who received the Ad26.COV2.S COVID-19 vaccine or a placebo. The source was peripheral blood, collected in a trial of Ad26.COV2.S vaccine versus placebo. CDR3 protein: CASSRMRGPAEAFF. The CDR3 DNA reads TGTGCCAGCAGCCGTATGCGAGGTCCCGCTGAAGCTTTCTTT.